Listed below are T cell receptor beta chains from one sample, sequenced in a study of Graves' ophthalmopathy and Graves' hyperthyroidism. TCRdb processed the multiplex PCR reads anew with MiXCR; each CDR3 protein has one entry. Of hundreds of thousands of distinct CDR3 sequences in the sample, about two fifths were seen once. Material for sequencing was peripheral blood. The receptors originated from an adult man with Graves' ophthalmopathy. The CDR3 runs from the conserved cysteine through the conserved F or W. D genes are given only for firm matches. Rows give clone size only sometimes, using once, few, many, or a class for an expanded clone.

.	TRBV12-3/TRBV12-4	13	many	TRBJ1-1	CASGTPVGTEAFF	TGTGCCAGCGGCACTCCGGTGGGCACTGAAGCTTTCTTT
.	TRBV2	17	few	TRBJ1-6	CASSSYVAGGDNSPLHF	TGTGCCAGCAGTTCCTATGTGGCGGGTGGCGATAATTCACCCCTCCACTTT
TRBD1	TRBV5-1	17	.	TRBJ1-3	CASSLQGPGDSGNTIYF	TGCGCCAGCAGCTTACAGGGGCCGGGGGACTCTGGAAACACCATATATTTT
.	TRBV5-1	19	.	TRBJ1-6	CASSGRGFLEYSYNSPLHF	TGTGCCAGCAGCGGAAGGGGGTTTTTAGAATACTCCTATAATTCACCCCTCCACTTT
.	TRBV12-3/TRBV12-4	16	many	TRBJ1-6	CASSAGTAGLNSPLHF	TGTGCCAGCAGCGCCGGGACTGCAGGGCTAAATTCACCCCTCCACTTT
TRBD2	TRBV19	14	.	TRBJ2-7	CASSDGLADYEQYF	TGTGCCAGTAGTGACGGACTAGCGGACTACGAGCAGTACTTC
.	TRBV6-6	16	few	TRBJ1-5	CASSYVSGNYNQPQHF	TGTGCCAGCAGTTACGTGTCAGGTAACTACAATCAGCCCCAGCATTTT
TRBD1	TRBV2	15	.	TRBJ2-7	CASTTTSTGAYEQYF	TGTGCCAGCACCACAACCTCTACAGGGGCCTACGAGCAGTACTTC
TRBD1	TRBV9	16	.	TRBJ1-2	CASSLSRDRGLGGYTF	TGTGCCAGCAGCCTCAGCCGGGACAGGGGGTTAGGTGGCTACACCTTC
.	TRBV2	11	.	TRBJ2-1	CASGSGNEQFF	TGTGCCAGCGGGAGCGGGAATGAGCAGTTCTTC
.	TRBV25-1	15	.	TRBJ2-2	CASSAGDENTGELFF	TGTGCCAGCAGTGCTGGGGACGAGAACACCGGGGAGCTGTTTTTT
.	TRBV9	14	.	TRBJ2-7	CASSVGGGHYEQYF	TGTGCCAGCAGCGTAGGCGGGGGCCACTACGAGCAGTACTTC
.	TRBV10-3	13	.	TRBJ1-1	CASSPQMNTEAFF	TGTGCCAGCAGTCCCCAGATGAACACTGAAGCTTTCTTT
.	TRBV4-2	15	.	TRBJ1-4	CASSQDLERSEKLFF	TGTGCCAGCAGCCAAGATCTTGAACGGAGCGAAAAACTGTTTTTT
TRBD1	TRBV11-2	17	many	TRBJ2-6	CASRRGTGVSGANVLTF	TGTGCCAGCAGGAGAGGGACAGGGGTGTCTGGGGCCAACGTCCTGACTTTC
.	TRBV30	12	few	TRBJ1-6	CACTMGNSPLHF	TGTGCCTGCACGATGGGTAATTCACCCCTCCACTTT
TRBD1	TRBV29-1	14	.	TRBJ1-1	CSLKDRGLNTEAFF	TGCAGCTTAAAGGACAGGGGGCTGAACACTGAAGCTTTCTTT
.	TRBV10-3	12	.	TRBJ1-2	CAASNRRYGYTF	TGTGCCGCCAGCAATCGAAGGTATGGCTACACCTTC
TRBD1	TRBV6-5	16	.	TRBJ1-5	CASTIRATGSNQPQHF	TGTGCCAGCACCATAAGGGCGACAGGGAGCAATCAGCCCCAGCATTTT
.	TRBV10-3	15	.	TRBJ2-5	CAISELGGQQETQYF	TGTGCCATCAGTGAGTTAGGTGGACAACAAGAGACCCAGTACTTC
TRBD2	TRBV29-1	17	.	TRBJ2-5	CSAWGTTGTSGVETQYF	TGCAGCGCGTGGGGAACCACCGGGACTAGCGGGGTGGAGACCCAGTACTTC
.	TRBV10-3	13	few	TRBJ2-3	CATRFGEIDTQYF	TGTGCCACGCGGTTTGGGGAGATAGATACGCAGTATTTT
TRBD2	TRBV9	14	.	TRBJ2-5	CASSWGGESETQYF	TGTGCCAGCAGTTGGGGGGGAGAGAGTGAGACCCAGTACTTC
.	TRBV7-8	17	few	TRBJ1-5	CASSQDGGGYSNQPQHF	TGTGCCAGCAGCCAAGACGGAGGCGGTTATAGCAATCAGCCCCAGCATTTT
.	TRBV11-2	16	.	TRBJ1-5	CASSYGSHGSNQPQLF	TGTGCCAGCAGTTACGGATCACATGGGAGCAATCAGCCCCAGCTTTTT
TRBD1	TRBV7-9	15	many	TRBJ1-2	CASSSDRAFAYGYTF	TGTGCCAGCAGCTCCGACAGGGCATTTGCCTATGGCTACACCTTC
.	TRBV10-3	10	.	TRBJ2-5	CAISSGSQYF	TGTGCCATCAGTTCCGGGAGTCAGTACTTC
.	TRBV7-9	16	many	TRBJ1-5	CASSPGAGISNQPQHF	TGTGCCAGCAGCCCTGGGGCGGGGATTAGCAATCAGCCCCAGCATTTT
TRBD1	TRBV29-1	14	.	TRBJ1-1	CSVGTGPGNTEAFF	TGCAGCGTCGGGACAGGTCCAGGGAACACTGAAGCTTTCTTT
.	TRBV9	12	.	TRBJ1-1	CAWRGVMTEAFF	TGTGCCTGGAGAGGGGTTATGACTGAAGCTTTCTTT
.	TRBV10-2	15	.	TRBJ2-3	CASRWRTSSTDTQYF	TGCGCCAGCAGATGGAGGACTTCGAGCACAGATACGCAGTATTTT
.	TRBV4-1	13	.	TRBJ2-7	CASSPPPLEEQYF	TGTGCCAGCAGCCCCCCACCCCTCGAGGAGCAGTACTTC
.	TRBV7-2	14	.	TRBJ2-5	CASSLEVHSYEQFW	TGTGCCAGCAGCTTAGAGGTCCACTCCTACGAGCAGTTTTGG
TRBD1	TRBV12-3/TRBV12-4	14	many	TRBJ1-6	CASSPGQGRSPLHF	TGTGCCAGCAGTCCCGGACAGGGGAGGTCACCCCTCCACTTT
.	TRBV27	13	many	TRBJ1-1	CASSHGQNTEAFF	TGTGCCAGCAGTCACGGACAGAACACTGAAGCTTTCTTT
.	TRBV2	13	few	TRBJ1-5	CASSPRLGQPQHF	TGTGCCAGCAGTCCTAGGCTCGGGCAGCCCCAGCATTTT
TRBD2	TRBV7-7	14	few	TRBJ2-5	CASSETSGQETQYF	TGTGCCAGCAGCGAGACTAGCGGTCAAGAGACCCAGTACTTC
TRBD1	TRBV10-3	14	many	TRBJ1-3	CAIGTGSSGNTIYF	TGTGCCATCGGGACAGGGAGCTCTGGAAACACCATATATTTT
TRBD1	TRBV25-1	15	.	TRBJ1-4	CASSWRGPYNEKLFF	TGTGCCAGCAGCTGGAGGGGGCCCTACAATGAAAAACTGTTTTTT
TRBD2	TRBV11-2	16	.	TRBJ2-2	CASSLTSGSGSGELFF	TGTGCCAGCAGCTTGACTAGCGGGAGCGGGTCCGGGGAGCTGTTTTTT
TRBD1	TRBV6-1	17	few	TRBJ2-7	CASSEGPTGASSYEQYF	TGTGCCAGCAGTGAAGGACCCACAGGGGCTAGCTCCTACGAGCAGTACTTC
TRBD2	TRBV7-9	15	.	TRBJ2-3	CASSRGTSGADTQYF	TGTGCCAGCAGCAGAGGGACTAGCGGGGCAGATACGCAGTATTTT
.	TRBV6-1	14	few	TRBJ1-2	CASSRQASAGGYTF	TGTGCCAGCAGTCGACAGGCTTCGGCGGGAGGCTACACCTTC
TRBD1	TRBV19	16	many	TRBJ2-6	CASSIPDRAGANVLTF	TGTGCCAGTAGTATACCCGACAGGGCTGGGGCCAACGTCCTGACTTTC
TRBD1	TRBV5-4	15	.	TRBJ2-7	CASSGGTGDVYEQYF	TGTGCCAGCAGCGGCGGGACAGGGGATGTCTACGAGCAGTACTTC